Following are 24 T cell receptor beta chains from one sample sequenced in a study of Graves' ophthalmopathy and Graves' hyperthyroidism. Amplification targeted the TCR beta CDR3 regions, with RNA transcripts as the source material. The authors performed first-round RT-PCR with HTBI primers and then a second-round multiplex PCR. TCRdb re-called the multiplex PCR reads with MiXCR, one entry per CDR3 protein. Among around 400,000 distinct CDR3 sequences listed, around a fifth were seen once. The sequencing input was peripheral blood. The receptors come from a woman aged 18-29 years with stable Graves' hyperthyroidism.

This clonotype was seen ten or more times. CDR3 nucleotides: TGTGCCACCAGTGATAGAGGGGAGGGGGCGCGCACTGAAGCTTTCTTT. This gives the protein CATSDRGEGARTEAFF. This chain links TRBV24-1 with TRBJ1-1, with 7 bases aligning to TRBD1. Germline loops: CDR1 KGHDR, CDR2 SFDVKD. The CDR3 covers 16 residues. V was clipped by 3 bases and J by 4 bases; unmatched bases: 10.

This clonotype was counted at least ten times. The gene calls are TRBV2 and TRBJ2-7, with D tentatively TRBD1 or TRBD2 (5 bases each). The germline V and J ends were trimmed by 7 bases and 4 bases, with 8 bases remaining between them. Germline-derived CDR1 and CDR2 are SNHLY and FYNNEI. The CDR3 spans 11 residues. CDR3 in amino acids: CASIGGYEQYF. The CDR3 DNA follows: TGTGCCAGCATTGGGGGTTACGAGCAGTACTTC.

A few counts support this clonotype. The chain uses TRBV4-1 and TRBJ1-6, with D unresolved. Per germline, CDR1 MGHRA and CDR2 YSYEKL. V was pared by 1 base and J by 7 bases, with 11 bases between. The CDR3 consists of 15 residues. CDR3 coding DNA: TGCGCCAGCAGCCAAGTTATGTACCGGAATTCACCCCTCCACTTT. This translates into CASSQVMYRNSPLHF.

This clonotype showed up many times. The J gene is TRBJ2-5, the V gene TRBV2, with no clear D. This CDR3 region has 12 residues. The ends were cut back, 7 bases at V and 4 bases at J, with 10 bases in the middle. Germline CDR1 reads SNHLY; CDR2 reads FYNNEI. The CDR3 DNA sequence: TGTGCCAGCATACGGTTCCTAGAGACCCAGTACTTC. This codes for CASIRFLETQYF.

CDR3 sequence: CASSAPQGGYTEAFF. In nucleotides, the CDR3 is TGTGCCAGCAGTGCCCCGCAGGGGGGATACACTGAAGCTTTCTTT. This chain uses TRBV6-1 with TRBJ1-1; 7 positions match TRBD1. Germline CDR1 MNHNS, CDR2 SASEGT. The CDR3 is 15 amino acids. Germline trimming cut 4 bases from V and 3 bases from J; bases unmatched to any gene: 8.

This clonotype came up many times. The rearrangement links TRBV30 to TRBJ2-7; D unclear. Germline V lookup: CDR1 GTSNPN, CDR2 SVGIG (reference sequence). The CDR3 loop spans 11 amino acids. V shed 0 bases and J shed 7 bases, with 7 bases lying between them. CDR3 residues: CAWSVPLEQYF. In nucleotides, the CDR3 is TGTGCCTGGAGTGTCCCCCTGGAGCAGTACTTC.

This clonotype was seen repeatedly, ten times or more. The V call is TRBV7-9, the J call TRBJ2-7; D gene unclear. Germline CDR1 SEHNR, CDR2 FQNEAQ (reference sequence). The CDR3 runs to 13 residues. The V gene lost 6 bases and the J gene lost 2 bases, with 11 bases spanning the gap. CDR3 nucleotide sequence: TGTGCCAGCAGAATCGGACCAACCTACGAGCAGTACTTC. It is translated as CASRIGPTYEQYF.

In its sample, this clonotype was seen many times. V is TRBV5-1 and J is TRBJ1-2; D gene ambiguous. The CDR3 contains 13 residues. Germline CDR1 and CDR2: SGHRS and YFSETQ. V lost 0 bases to trimming and J lost 5 bases, with 8 bases between them. Here the CDR3 reads CASSLETDYGYTF. In DNA form, the CDR3 reads TGCGCCAGCAGCTTGGAGACGGATTATGGCTACACCTTC.

As for this clonotype: This may arise from a read error, as a much more abundant clone is one base away. This rearrangement joins TRBV6-5 to TRBJ2-4; D is perhaps TRBD1 (7 bases). Germline values: CDR1 MNHEY, CDR2 SVGAGI. The CDR3 has 15 residues. Here the CDR3 reads CASSYVTGRENIKYF. Written as DNA, the CDR3 is TGTGCCAGCAGTTACGTGACAGGGCGGGAAAACATTAAGTACTTC.

There are many counts of this clonotype. The chain has TRBV7-2 and TRBJ1-6, with D unclear. The germline CDR1 and CDR2 sequences are SGHTA and FQGNSA. The CDR3 is 13 amino acids. Trimming removed 2 bases from V and 9 bases from J, with 8 bases in between. The CDR3 DNA is TGTGCCAGCAGCTTATCCGGGTCTTCACCCCTCCACTTT. Its protein product is CASSLSGSSPLHF.

About this clonotype: Possible read error: a much larger clone is one base away. J is TRBJ2-2 and V is TRBV20-1; D is perhaps TRBD2 (5 bases). Per germline, CDR1 DFQATT and CDR2 SNEGSKA (reference sequence). The CDR3 sequence is 11 residues long. CDR3 DNA: TGCAGTGCTAGCTGGACCGGGGAGCTGTGTTTT. Translation gives CSASWTGELCF.

This clonotype showed up many times. The chain couples TRBV3-1 to TRBJ2-7; TRBD1 matches at 7 bases. The V and J ends lost 5 bases and 1 base, in that order; junction bases with no gene match: 8. The length of the CDR3 is 15 residues. Germline-derived CDR1 and CDR2 are LGHDT and YNNKEL (reference sequence). For the CDR3, the DNA is TGTGCCAGCAGCAAACCCTACAGGGGATCCTACGAGCAGTACTTC. It translates to CASSKPYRGSYEQYF.

This clonotype was recorded many times. The chain couples TRBV4-1 to TRBJ2-5, with a weak D call TRBD2 (5 bases). Germline-derived CDR1 and CDR2 are MGHRA and YSYEKL. Deletions cut 0 bases from V and 7 bases from J, with 9 bases between. CDR3 length: 13 residues. CDR3 nucleotide sequence: TGCGCCAGCAGCCAAGATCGGGAATGGACCCAGTACTTC. This encodes CASSQDREWTQYF.

J is TRBJ1-2 and V is TRBV2, with a tentative D call TRBD1 (5 bases). V was shortened by 7 bases and J by 6 bases, with 15 bases between the two germline ends. Per germline, CDR1 SNHLY and CDR2 FYNNEI. CDR3 length: 13 residues. CDR3 sequence reads: CASILRQTDGYTF. CDR3 bases: TGTGCCAGCATCCTTAGACAGACAGATGGCTACACCTTC.

This clonotype was seen many times. V is TRBV4-1 and J is TRBJ2-7; TRBD2 matches 7 bases. V was pared by 3 bases and J by 3 bases, with 5 bases of the junction left unmatched. Germline V gene lookup returns CDR1 MGHRA and CDR2 YSYEKL. The CDR3 loop spans 14 amino acids. CDR3 coding DNA: TGCGCCAGCAGCCACTCGGCGGGGGACTACGAGCAGTACTTC. Encoded protein: CASSHSAGDYEQYF.

This clonotype came up many times. The rearrangement links TRBV6-5 to TRBJ1-2; D gene ambiguous. This CDR3 region has 16 residues. Trimming pared 4 bases from V and 2 bases from J, leaving 17 bases between. The germline gives CDR1 MNHEY, CDR2 SVGAGI. The CDR3: CASSSTLKGLNYGYTF. CDR3 bases: TGTGCCAGCAGTTCCACCTTGAAGGGATTGAACTATGGCTACACCTTC.

This clonotype was picked up many times. The chain couples TRBV6-5 to TRBJ2-5; 7 bases are shared with TRBD2. This CDR3 comprises 14 residues. Per the germline V gene, CDR1 is MNHEY and CDR2 is SVGAGI. The V segment lost 2 bases and the J segment 4 bases; nucleotides outside the gene matches: 4. The DNA for the CDR3 is TGTGCCAGCAGTTACAGGGGCGGGAGAGAGACCCAGTACTTC. This gives the protein CASSYRGGRETQYF.

This clonotype was seen ten or more times. This rearrangement joins TRBV11-1 to TRBJ1-5; D is undetermined. The CDR3 is 16 residues long. V was shortened by 1 base and J by 0 bases, with 10 bases between the two germline ends. In germline, CDR1 is SGHAT, CDR2 FQDESV (reference sequence). CDR3 DNA sequence: TGTGCCAGCAGCTTAGGTGCCGGAGATAGCAATCAGCCCCAGCATTTT. It translates to CASSLGAGDSNQPQHF.

This clonotype was recorded a few times. The chain joins TRBV6-1 to TRBJ2-5, with 9 bases that match TRBD2. CDR3 length equals 17 residues. Germline CDR1 and CDR2: MNHNS and SASEGT. V shed 1 base and J 4 bases; nucleotides not matched to a gene: 10. CDR3 in DNA: TGTGCCAGCAGTGAAGTTGCGGGAGGGAACGGGGGAGAGACCCAGTACTTC. This sequence encodes CASSEVAGGNGGETQYF.

This clonotype was observed at least ten times. The chain employs TRBV6-1 and TRBJ2-7, with 8 bases identical to TRBD2. The CDR3 consists of 14 residues. V trimming: 10 bases; J trimming: 3 bases; junction bases outside the gene matches: 11. Germline V gene sequence: CDR1 MNHNS, CDR2 SASEGT. CDR3 bases: TGTGCCACCGCACGGGGCGGGAGGAACTACGAGCAGTACTTC. Its translation is CATARGGRNYEQYF.

This clonotype has a count of ten or more. The junction does not match germline at one end; this may be a read error. The chain links TRBV9 to TRBJ2-5; 7 bases fit TRBD2. CDR1 SGDLS and CDR2 YYNGEE come from the germline V gene. This CDR3 is built from 15 residues. CDR3 coding DNA: TGTGCCAACAGCGTAGGGGCTAGCGGTCAAGAGACCCAGTACTTC. Protein sequence: CANSVGASGQETQYF.

This clonotype occurred many times. The chain has TRBV5-1 and TRBJ2-2; tentatively, D is TRBD2 (5 bases). Germline V lookup: CDR1 SGHRS, CDR2 YFSETQ. V was clipped by 4 bases and J by 9 bases, with 16 bases between them. The CDR3 is 14 amino acids. The CDR3 coding sequence is TGCGCCAGCAGCCCTGGAGTGGTAGCGAGGGAGCTGTTTTTT. It codes for CASSPGVVARELFF.

This clonotype was counted at least ten times. The chain links TRBV12-3 or TRBV12-4 to TRBJ2-7; 12 bases map to TRBD2. The CDR3 consists of 15 residues. The trim removed 2 bases at V and 2 bases at J, leaving 1 base unmatched. The DNA of the CDR3 is TGTGCCAGCAGTTTAAGGACTAGCGGGACCTACGAGCAGTACTTC. It specifies CASSLRTSGTYEQYF.

This clonotype was detected many times. The V gene is TRBV12-3 or TRBV12-4, the J gene TRBJ2-7, with 11 nucleotides matching TRBD2. The CDR3 is made up of 15 amino acids. With 5 bases clipped from V and 7 bases from J, the junction kept 10 bases outside the gene matches. The CDR3 here is CASSPGTSGPGEQYF. CDR3 coding DNA: TGTGCCAGCAGTCCCGGGACTAGCGGACCCGGGGAGCAGTACTTC.